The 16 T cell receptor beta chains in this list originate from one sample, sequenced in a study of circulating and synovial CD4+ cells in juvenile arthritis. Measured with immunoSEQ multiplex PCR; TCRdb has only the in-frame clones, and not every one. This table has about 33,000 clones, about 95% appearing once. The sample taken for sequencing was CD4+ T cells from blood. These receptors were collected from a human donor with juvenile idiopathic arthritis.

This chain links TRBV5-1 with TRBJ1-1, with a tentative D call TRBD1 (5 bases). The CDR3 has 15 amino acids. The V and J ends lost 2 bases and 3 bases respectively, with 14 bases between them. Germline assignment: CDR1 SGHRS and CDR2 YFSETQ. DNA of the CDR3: TGCGCCAGCAGCTTAGAGGGGCGGGGAGACACTGAAGCTTTCTTT. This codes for CASSLEGRGDTEAFF. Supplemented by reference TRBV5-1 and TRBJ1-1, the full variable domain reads KAGVTQTPRYLIKTRGQQVTLSCSPISGHRSVSWYQQTPGQGLQFLFEYFSETQRNKGNFPGRFSGRQFSNSRSEMNVSTLELGDSALYLCASSLEGRGDTEAFFGQGTRLTVV.

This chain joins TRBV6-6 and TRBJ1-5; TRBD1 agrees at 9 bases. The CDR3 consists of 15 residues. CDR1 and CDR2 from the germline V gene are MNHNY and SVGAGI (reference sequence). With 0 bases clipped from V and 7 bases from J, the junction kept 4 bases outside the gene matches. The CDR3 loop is CASSYSGQGGQPQHF. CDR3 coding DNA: TGTGCCAGCAGTTACTCGGGACAGGGTGGGCAGCCCCAGCATTTT.

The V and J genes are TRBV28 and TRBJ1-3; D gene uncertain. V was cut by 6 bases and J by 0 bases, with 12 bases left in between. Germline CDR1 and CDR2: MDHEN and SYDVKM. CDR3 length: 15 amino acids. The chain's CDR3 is CASRARWFSGNTIYF. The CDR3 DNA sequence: TGTGCCAGCAGGGCCAGGTGGTTCTCTGGAAACACCATATATTTT. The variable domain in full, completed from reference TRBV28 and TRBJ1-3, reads DVKVTQSSRYLVKRTGEKVFLECVQDMDHENMFWYRQDPGLGLRLIYFSYDVKMKEKGDIPEGYSVSREKKERFSLILESASTNQTSMYLCASRARWFSGNTIYFGEGSWLTVV.

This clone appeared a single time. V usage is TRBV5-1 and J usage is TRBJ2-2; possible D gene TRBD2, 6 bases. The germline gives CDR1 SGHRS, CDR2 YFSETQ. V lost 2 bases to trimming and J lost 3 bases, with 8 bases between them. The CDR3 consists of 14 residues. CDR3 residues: CASSLLADTGELFF. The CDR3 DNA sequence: TGCGCCAGCAGCTTACTAGCTGACACCGGGGAGCTGTTTTTT. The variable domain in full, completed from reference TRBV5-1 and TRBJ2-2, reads KAGVTQTPRYLIKTRGQQVTLSCSPISGHRSVSWYQQTPGQGLQFLFEYFSETQRNKGNFPGRFSGRQFSNSRSEMNVSTLELGDSALYLCASSLLADTGELFFGEGSRLTVL.

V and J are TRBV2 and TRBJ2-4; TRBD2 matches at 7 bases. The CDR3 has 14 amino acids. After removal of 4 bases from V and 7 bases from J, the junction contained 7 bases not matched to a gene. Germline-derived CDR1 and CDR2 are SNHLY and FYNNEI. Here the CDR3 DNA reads TGTGCCAGCAGTGGAGAGTGGGGGGGTAACATTCAGTACTTC. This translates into CASSGEWGGNIQYF.

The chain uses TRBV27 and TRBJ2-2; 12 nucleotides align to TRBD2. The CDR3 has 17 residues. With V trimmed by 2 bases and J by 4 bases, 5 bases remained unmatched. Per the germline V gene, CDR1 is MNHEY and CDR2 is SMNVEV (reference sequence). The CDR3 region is CASSLLALAGGTGELFF. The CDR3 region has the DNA TGTGCCAGCAGTTTACTAGCACTAGCGGGAGGCACCGGGGAGCTGTTTTTT.

The CDR3, as DNA: TGTGCCCCACTCAGCGGGAATCCCAATGAGCAGTTCTTC. Translation gives CAPLSGNPNEQFF. The chain couples TRBV6-4 to TRBJ2-1; 7 bases align to TRBD2. V dropped 11 bases and J dropped 6; count of bases not matched to a gene: 10. The CDR3 is 13 amino acids. Germline values: CDR1 MRHNA, CDR2 SNTAGT.

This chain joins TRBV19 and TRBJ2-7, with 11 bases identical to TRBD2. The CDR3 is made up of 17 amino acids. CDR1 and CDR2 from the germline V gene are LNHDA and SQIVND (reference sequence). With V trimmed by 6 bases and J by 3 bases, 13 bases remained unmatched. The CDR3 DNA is TGTGCCAGTAGCTTAGGGACTAGCGGAAACCTTATCTACGAGCAGTACTTC. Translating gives CASSLGTSGNLIYEQYF.

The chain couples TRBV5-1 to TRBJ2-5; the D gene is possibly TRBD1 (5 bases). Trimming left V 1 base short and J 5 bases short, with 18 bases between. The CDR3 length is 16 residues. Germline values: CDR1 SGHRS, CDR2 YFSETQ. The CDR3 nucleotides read TGCGCCAGCAGCTTGAGTGCGGTGACAGCTCAGGAGACCCAGTACTTC. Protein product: CASSLSAVTAQETQYF.

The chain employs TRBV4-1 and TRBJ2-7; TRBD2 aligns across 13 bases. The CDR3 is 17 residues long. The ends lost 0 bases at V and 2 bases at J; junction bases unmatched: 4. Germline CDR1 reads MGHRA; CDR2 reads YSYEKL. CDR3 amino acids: CASSQDKGLAGAYEQYF. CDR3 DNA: TGCGCCAGCAGCCAAGATAAAGGACTAGCGGGAGCCTACGAGCAGTACTTC.

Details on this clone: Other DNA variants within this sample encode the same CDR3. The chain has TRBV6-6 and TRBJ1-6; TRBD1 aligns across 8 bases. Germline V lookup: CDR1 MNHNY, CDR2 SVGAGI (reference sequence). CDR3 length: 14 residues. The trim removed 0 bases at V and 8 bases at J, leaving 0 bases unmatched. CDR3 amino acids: CASSYSTGDSPLHF. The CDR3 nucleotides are TGTGCCAGCAGTTACTCGACAGGGGATTCACCCCTCCACTTT.

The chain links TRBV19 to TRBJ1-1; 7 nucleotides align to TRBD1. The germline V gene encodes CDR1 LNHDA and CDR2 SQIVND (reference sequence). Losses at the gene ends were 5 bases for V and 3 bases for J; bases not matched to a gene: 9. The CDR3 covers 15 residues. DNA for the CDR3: TGTGCCAGTAGTCCCCAGGGGGTGAGGTACACTGAAGCTTTCTTT. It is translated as CASSPQGVRYTEAFF. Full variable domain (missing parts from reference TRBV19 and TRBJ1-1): DGGITQSPKYLFRKEGQNVTLSCEQNLNHDAMYWYRQDPGQGLRLIYYSQIVNDFQKGDIAEGYSVSREKKESFPLTVTSAQKNPTAFYLCASSPQGVRYTEAFFGQGTRLTVV.

CDR3 sequence: CASSSLGGTDTQYF. The CDR3 DNA reads as TGTGCCAGCAGCTCCCTAGGGGGCACAGATACGCAGTATTTT. The V and J genes are TRBV28 and TRBJ2-3, with D maybe TRBD1 (5 bases). CDR3 size: 14 residues. Trimming shortened V by 6 bases and J by 1 base, and 11 bases separated the two germline ends. Germline CDR1 MDHEN, CDR2 SYDVKM. Combining the CDR3 with reference TRBV28 and TRBJ2-3 gives the whole variable domain DVKVTQSSRYLVKRTGEKVFLECVQDMDHENMFWYRQDPGLGLRLIYFSYDVKMKEKGDIPEGYSVSREKKERFSLILESASTNQTSMYLCASSSLGGTDTQYFGPGTRLTVL.

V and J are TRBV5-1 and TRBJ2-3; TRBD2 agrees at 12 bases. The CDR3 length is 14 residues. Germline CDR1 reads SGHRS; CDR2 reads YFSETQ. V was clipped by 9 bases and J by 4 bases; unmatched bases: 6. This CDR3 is CATRLAGDADTQYF. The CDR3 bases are TGCGCCACCCGACTAGCGGGAGACGCAGATACGCAGTATTTT.

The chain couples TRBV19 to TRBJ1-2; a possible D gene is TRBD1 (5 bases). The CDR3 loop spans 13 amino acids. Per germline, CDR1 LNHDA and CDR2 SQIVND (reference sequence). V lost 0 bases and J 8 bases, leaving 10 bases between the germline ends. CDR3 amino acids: CASSIEAGSGYTF. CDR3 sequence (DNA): TGTGCCAGTAGTATAGAAGCAGGGTCCGGCTACACCTTC.

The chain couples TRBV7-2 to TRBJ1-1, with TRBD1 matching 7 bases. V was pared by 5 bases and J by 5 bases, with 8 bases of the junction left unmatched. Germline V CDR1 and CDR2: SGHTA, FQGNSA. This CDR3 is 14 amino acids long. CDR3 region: CASSPTGKRTEAFF. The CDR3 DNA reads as TGTGCCAGCAGCCCGACAGGGAAGAGGACTGAAGCTTTCTTT.